This T cell receptor beta chain is drawn from a study of cytomegalovirus exposure and HLA in healthy donors. PCR used 60 Vbeta primers and 13 Jbeta primers. Measured with immunoSEQ multiplex PCR; TCRdb has only the in-frame clones, and not every one. The sample yields 100,000 to 150,000 clones, roughly three fifths seen once. As concerns this clone: Its specificity is not known.

Regarding the study as a whole: Roughly even sequencing depth across donors was the assumption behind the presence/absence analyses. Specific recognition of CMV antigens was confirmed in vitro for a few chains (all CMV-associated). What was likely a sequencing artifact was a cluster of highly shared sequence variants.

The germline V gene has CDR1 KGHSH and CDR2 LQKENI. Trimming removed 6 bases from V and 5 bases from J, with 17 bases in between. The CDR3 covers 14 residues. The specimen was PBMCs. The receptor's source is a man aged 18 to 30 in good health and CMV-seronegative. This rearrangement joins TRBV18 to TRBJ2-7; D perhaps matches TRBD1 (5 bases). CDR3 nucleotide sequence: TGTGCCAGCTCCCCGGAGACAGTCTTCCACGAGCAGTACTTC. It is translated as CASSPETVFHEQYF.